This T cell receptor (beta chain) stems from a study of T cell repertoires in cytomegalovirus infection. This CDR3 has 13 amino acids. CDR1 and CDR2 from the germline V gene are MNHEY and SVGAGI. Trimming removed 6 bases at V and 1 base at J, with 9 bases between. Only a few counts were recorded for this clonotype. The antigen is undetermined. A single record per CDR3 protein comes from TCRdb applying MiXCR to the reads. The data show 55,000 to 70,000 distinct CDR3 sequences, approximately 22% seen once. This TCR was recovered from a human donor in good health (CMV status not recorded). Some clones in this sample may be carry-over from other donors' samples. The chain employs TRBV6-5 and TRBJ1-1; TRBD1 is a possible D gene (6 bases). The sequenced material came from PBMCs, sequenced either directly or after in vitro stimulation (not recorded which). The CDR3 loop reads CASSPGQNTEAFF. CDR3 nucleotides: TGTGCCAGCAGCCCGGGACAGAACACTGAAGCTTTCTTT.